This T cell receptor (beta chain) was obtained from a study of blood T cell repertoires in COVID-19. Study at large: Researchers got acute and convalescent COVID-19 samples from the United States, Italy and Spain. T cells, B-cell-depleted T cells, or PBMCs supplied cDNA or gDNA.

Trimming shortened V by 5 bases and J by 5 bases, and 15 bases separated the two germline ends. Per the germline V gene, CDR1 is SGHVS and CDR2 is FQNEAQ. The CDR3 is made up of 14 amino acids. In the authors' workflow: Reference gene primer amplification in the assay estimated nucleated cell counts. Only in-frame clones appear in the TCRdb table, and some are missing; sequencing was by immunoSEQ multiplex PCR. The DNA gave D and trimming, while V, J and clone size come from that table. The sample consists of 90,000 to 130,000 clones, approximately 81% of them appearing once. The sequenced material came from peripheral blood. The rearrangement links TRBV7-8 to TRBJ2-5, with a tentative D call TRBD2 (6 bases). The receptor was derived from a man aged 35-49 years with acute or convalescent COVID-19. CDR3 DNA sequence: TGTGCCAGCAGCCTATCCGCGGGGCGGGAGACCCAGTACTTC. Residues: CASSLSAGRETQYF.